This T cell receptor beta chain was profiled in a study of blood T cell repertoires in COVID-19. Study context: Acute and convalescent COVID-19 samples came from the United States, Italy and Spain. T cells, B-cell-depleted T cells, or PBMCs provided the cDNA or gDNA that served as material.

Trimming stripped 6 bases from V and 1 base from J, with 7 bases between. The CDR3 length is 13 residues. The germline gives CDR1 MNHNY, CDR2 SVGAGI (reference sequence). This clone was observed a single time. Original processing methods: Reference gene primer amplification yielded estimated nucleated cell counts. Assay used: immunoSEQ multiplex PCR; TCRdb lists only in-frame clones, some missing. V and J calls and clone size come straight from that table; D and trimming were deduced from the DNA. The sample includes about 46,000 clones, approximately 85% of them seen just once. The sequence derives from a human donor in a cohort sampled during active COVID-19. The donor label of this sample is uncertain. The material sequenced was peripheral blood. The chain joins TRBV6-6 to TRBJ1-5, with D perhaps matching TRBD1 (5 bases). The CDR3 region is CASRRTSNQPQHF. CDR3 DNA: TGTGCCAGCAGGAGGACAAGCAATCAGCCCCAGCATTTT.